The 17 T cell receptor beta chains presented below share a single source sample, sequenced in a study of blood T cells in healthy people across ages. Combining a sample-barcoded 5' primer with a J-beta primer mix, a second PCR ran for roughly 6 to 12 cycles. TCRdb processed the 5' RACE reads anew with MiXCR; each CDR3 protein has one entry. The data hold roughly 1.7 million distinct CDR3 sequences, with about 35% observed a single time. The specimen sequenced was blood. The origin of the receptors is a young woman in good health.

J is TRBJ1-6 and V is TRBV4-1; no clear D. The CDR3 has 14 residues. V was shortened by 3 bases and J by 7 bases, with 10 bases between the two germline ends. CDR1 and CDR2 (germline): MGHRA, YSYEKL. CDR3 bases: TGCGCCAGCAGCCAGCTCTCGGGGAATTCACCCCTCCACTTT. Translated, it gives CASSQLSGNSPLHF.

This clonotype was counted a few times. This rearrangement joins TRBV20-1 to TRBJ2-3; D remains unclear. V dropped 6 bases and J dropped 3 bases, with 7 bases sitting between them. This CDR3 contains 11 residues. Germline values: CDR1 DFQATT, CDR2 SNEGSKA (reference sequence). CDR3 nucleotide sequence: TGCAGTGCAGATAGGACAGATACGCAGTATTTT. Protein sequence: CSADRTDTQYF.

This clonotype appeared a few times. The V call is TRBV6-1, the J call TRBJ2-4; D assignment may be TRBD1 or TRBD2 (5 bases each). This CDR3 is built from 12 residues. Trimming removed 6 bases from V and 5 bases from J, with 8 bases in between. CDR1 MNHNS and CDR2 SASEGT come from the germline V gene. The CDR3 is CASRRDQNIQYF. The CDR3 region has the DNA TGTGCCAGCAGACGGGACCAAAACATTCAGTACTTC.

The chain employs TRBV11-2 and TRBJ2-1; no clear D. The V gene lost 5 bases and the J gene lost 6 bases, with 23 bases spanning the gap. The CDR3 totals 17 residues. Germline assignment: CDR1 SGHAT and CDR2 FQNNGV. The CDR3 here is CASSPSHLPVWGNEQFF. DNA of the CDR3: TGTGCCAGCAGCCCCAGCCACCTACCGGTGTGGGGCAATGAGCAGTTCTTC.

The chain joins TRBV28 to TRBJ2-6, with D tentatively TRBD2 (6 bases). The CDR3 sequence is 19 residues long. From germline, CDR1 is MDHEN and CDR2 SYDVKM. The V gene lost 3 bases and the J gene lost 0 bases, with 18 bases spanning the gap. In nucleotides, the CDR3 is TGTGCCAGCAGTTTGAGCGGGTGGGGACCCAGCTCTGGGGCCAACGTCCTGACTTTC. Protein: CASSLSGWGPSSGANVLTF.

This clonotype has a handful of counts. The V call is TRBV27, the J call TRBJ2-3; tentatively, D is TRBD1 (6 bases). The V gene's germline CDR1 is MNHEY and CDR2 SMNVEV (reference sequence). V lost 5 bases to trimming and J lost 0 bases, with 12 bases between them. The CDR3 covers 15 residues. CDR3 DNA: TGTGCCAGCAGTCCGCCCCAGGGGAGCACAGATACGCAGTATTTT. Amino acid sequence: CASSPPQGSTDTQYF.

This clonotype appeared a single time. J is TRBJ1-2 and V is TRBV7-9, with a tentative D call TRBD1 (5 bases). Trimming stripped 2 bases from V and 3 bases from J, with 13 bases between. Germline V gene data show CDR1 as SEHNR and CDR2 as FQNEAQ (reference sequence). The CDR3 loop spans 15 amino acids. The CDR3 region is CASSLLPQGDYGYTF. CDR3 coding DNA: TGTGCCAGCAGCTTATTGCCTCAGGGAGACTATGGCTACACCTTC.

CDR3 nucleotide sequence: TGCAGTGCTAGAGATAGGCTAGCGGGACCCCTCAATGAGCAGTTCTTC. This encodes CSARDRLAGPLNEQFF. The chain carries TRBV20-1 and TRBJ2-1; 9 bases agree with TRBD2. CDR3 length equals 16 residues. Germline V gene sequence: CDR1 DFQATT, CDR2 SNEGSKA (reference sequence). V was pared by 0 bases and J by 6 bases, with 9 bases of the junction left unmatched.

V is TRBV10-2 and J is TRBJ1-5, with 7 nucleotides matching TRBD1. This CDR3 contains 17 residues. From germline, CDR1 is WSHSY and CDR2 SAAADI. The V gene end was trimmed by 4 bases and the J gene end by 4 bases; junction bases not matched to a gene: 13. CDR3: CASSVGYSGTANQPQHF. DNA for the CDR3: TGCGCCAGCAGTGTGGGGTATTCTGGGACAGCTAATCAGCCCCAGCATTTT.

The V gene is TRBV20-1, the J gene TRBJ2-1; D may be TRBD2 (6 bases). V lost 3 bases and J 7 bases, leaving 13 bases between the germline ends. The CDR3 length is 13 residues. Germline CDR1 and CDR2: DFQATT and SNEGSKA (reference sequence). This CDR3 reads CSASGSPLNEQFF. The CDR3 DNA follows: TGCAGTGCTAGCGGGAGTCCCTTAAATGAGCAGTTCTTC.

The genes are TRBV4-1 and TRBJ2-1, with 11 bases lining up with TRBD2. Judging by the DNA end, TRBJ2-7 fits better; the J call may be wrong. This CDR3 is built from 18 residues. The germline V gene has CDR1 MGHRA and CDR2 YSYEKL. CDR3 loop: CASSQGWKLAGAGNEQYF. The CDR3 region has the DNA TGCGCCAGCAGCCAAGGATGGAAACTAGCGGGGGCGGGGAATGAGCAGTACTTC.

This clonotype was recorded at least ten times. This chain connects TRBV4-1 to TRBJ2-7, with D unclear. CDR3 size: 16 residues. The V end lost 0 bases, the J end lost 0 bases, and 12 bases lay between the germline ends. CDR1 MGHRA and CDR2 YSYEKL come from the germline V gene. For the CDR3, the DNA is TGCGCCAGCAGCCAAGATATCGAAGGCACCTCCTACGAGCAGTACTTC. As protein: CASSQDIEGTSYEQYF.

This clonotype has more than one count but fewer than ten. V and J are TRBV15 and TRBJ2-3; D remains unclear. V was clipped by 0 bases and J by 2 bases, with 3 bases between them. There are 13 residues in the CDR3. Germline CDR1 and CDR2: LNHNV and YYDKDF (reference sequence). The CDR3: CATSRENTDTQYF. In DNA form, the CDR3 reads TGTGCCACCAGCAGAGAGAACACAGATACGCAGTATTTT.

V is TRBV9 and J is TRBJ2-5; 12 nucleotides align to TRBD2. This CDR3 is 16 amino acids long. Germline CDR1 reads SGDLS; CDR2 reads YYNGEE. The V gene end was trimmed by 3 bases and the J gene end by 5 bases; junction bases not matched to a gene: 8. Written as DNA, the CDR3 is TGTGCCAGCAGCGCCGGGACTAGCGGGCTCTGGGAGACCCAGTACTTC. This encodes CASSAGTSGLWETQYF. Variable domain in full (rest from reference TRBV9 and TRBJ2-5): DSGVTQTPKHLITATGQRVTLRCSPRSGDLSVYWYQQSLDQGLQFLIQYYNGEERAKGNILERFSAQQFPDLHSELNLSSLELGDSALYFCASSAGTSGLWETQYFGPGTRLLVL.

V is TRBV30 and J is TRBJ2-5, with 10 bases that match TRBD1. This CDR3 comprises 16 residues. V shed 3 bases and J 2 bases; nucleotides not matched to a gene: 9. Germline V lookup: CDR1 GTSNPN, CDR2 SVGIG (reference sequence). CDR3 in amino acids: CAWRRAGTGVQETQYF. The CDR3 coding sequence is TGTGCCTGGAGGCGGGCCGGGACAGGGGTACAAGAGACCCAGTACTTC. The entire variable domain, with the rest obtained from reference TRBV30 and TRBJ2-5, is as follows: SQTIHQWPATLVQPVGSPLSLECTVEGTSNPNLYWYRQAAGRGLQLLFYSVGIGQISSEVPQNLSASRPQDRQFILSSKKLLLSDSGFYLCAWRRAGTGVQETQYFGPGTRLLVL.

This clonotype turned up a few times. This chain joins TRBV27 and TRBJ2-3; D remains unclear. V gave up 5 bases and J gave up 2 bases, with 20 bases separating them. CDR3 length: 17 residues. Germline CDR1 and CDR2: MNHEY and SMNVEV (reference sequence). The CDR3 region is CASSTNTETSATDTQYF. CDR3 DNA: TGTGCCAGCAGTACCAACACGGAAACATCCGCCACAGATACGCAGTATTTT.

Comments on this clonotype: Germline is not matched at one junction end, which may reflect a read error. This chain joins TRBV20-1 and TRBJ2-1; 12 nucleotides match TRBD2. Germline-derived CDR1 and CDR2 are DFQATT and SNEGSKA (reference sequence). CDR3 length: 15 amino acids. The CDR3 region is CSSRLAGAMNGEQFF. CDR3 in DNA: TGCAGTTCTAGACTAGCGGGGGCAATGAACGGCGAGCAGTTCTTC.